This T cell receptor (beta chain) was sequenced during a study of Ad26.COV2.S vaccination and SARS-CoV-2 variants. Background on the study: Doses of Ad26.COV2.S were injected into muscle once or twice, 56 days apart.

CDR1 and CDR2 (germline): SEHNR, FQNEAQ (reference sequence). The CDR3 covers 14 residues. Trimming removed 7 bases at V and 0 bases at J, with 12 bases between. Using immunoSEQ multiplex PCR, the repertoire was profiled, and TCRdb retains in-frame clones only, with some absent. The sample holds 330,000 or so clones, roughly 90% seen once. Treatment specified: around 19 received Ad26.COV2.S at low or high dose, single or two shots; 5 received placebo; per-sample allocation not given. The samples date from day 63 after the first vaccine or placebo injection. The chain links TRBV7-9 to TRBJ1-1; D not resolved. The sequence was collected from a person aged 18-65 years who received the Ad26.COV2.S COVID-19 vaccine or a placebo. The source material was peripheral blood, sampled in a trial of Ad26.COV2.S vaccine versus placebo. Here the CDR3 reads CASIPVGLNTEAFF. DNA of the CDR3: TGTGCCAGCATTCCCGTAGGGTTGAACACTGAAGCTTTCTTT.